The entry that follows covers one T cell receptor (beta chain) sequence. Antigen: not known. The entry originates in a study of T cell responses to AZD1222 COVID-19 vaccine. Study results and caveats: Seropositive AZD1222 recipients at baseline numbered only six or seven. Donors were chiefly white British, with a greater number of females, and clonal diversity was perhaps underestimated.

CDR1 and CDR2 from the germline V gene are MDHEN and SYDVKM. V lost 8 bases and J 2 bases, leaving 18 bases between the germline ends. The CDR3 runs to 15 residues. Using immunoSEQ multiplex PCR, the repertoire was profiled, and TCRdb retains in-frame clones only, with some absent. The repertoire holds just under 95,000 clones, with around nine tenths as singletons. This chain uses TRBV28 with TRBJ1-2; D uncertain. The sequence was collected from an adult in good health. Sequencing was performed on peripheral blood, taken on day 0 of AZD1222 vaccination. In DNA form, the CDR3 reads TGTGCCAGCTCACCGCCCGGAGTGATGAACTATGGCTACACCTTC. Protein product: CASSPPGVMNYGYTF.